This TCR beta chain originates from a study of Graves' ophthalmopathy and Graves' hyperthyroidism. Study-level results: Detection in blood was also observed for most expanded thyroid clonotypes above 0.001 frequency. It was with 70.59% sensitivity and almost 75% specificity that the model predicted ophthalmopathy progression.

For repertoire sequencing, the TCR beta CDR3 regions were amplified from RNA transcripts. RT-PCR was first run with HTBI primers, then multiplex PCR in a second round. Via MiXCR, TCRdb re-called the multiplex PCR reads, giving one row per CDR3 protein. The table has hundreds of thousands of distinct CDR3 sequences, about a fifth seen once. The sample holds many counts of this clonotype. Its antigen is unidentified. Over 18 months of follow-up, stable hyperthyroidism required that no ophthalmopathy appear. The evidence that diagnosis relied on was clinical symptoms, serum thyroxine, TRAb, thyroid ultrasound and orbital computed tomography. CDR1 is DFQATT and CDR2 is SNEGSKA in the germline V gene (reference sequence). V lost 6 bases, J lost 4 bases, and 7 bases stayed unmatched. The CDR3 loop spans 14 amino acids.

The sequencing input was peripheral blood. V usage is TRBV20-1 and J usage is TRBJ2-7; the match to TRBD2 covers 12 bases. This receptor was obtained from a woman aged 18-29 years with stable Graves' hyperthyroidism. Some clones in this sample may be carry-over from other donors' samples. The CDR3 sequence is CSALSGTSGYEQYF. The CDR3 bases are TGCAGTGCCCTGTCCGGGACTAGCGGGTACGAGCAGTACTTC.